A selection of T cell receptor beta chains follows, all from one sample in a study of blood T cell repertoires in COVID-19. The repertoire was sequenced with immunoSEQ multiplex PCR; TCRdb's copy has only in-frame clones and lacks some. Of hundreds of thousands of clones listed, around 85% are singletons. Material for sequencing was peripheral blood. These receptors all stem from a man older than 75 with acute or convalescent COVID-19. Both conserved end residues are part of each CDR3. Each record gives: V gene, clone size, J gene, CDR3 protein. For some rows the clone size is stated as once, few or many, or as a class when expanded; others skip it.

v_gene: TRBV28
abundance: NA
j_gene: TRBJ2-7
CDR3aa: CASSLSGTGGLEQYF

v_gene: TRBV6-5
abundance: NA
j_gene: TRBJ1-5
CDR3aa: CASGDFNQPQHF

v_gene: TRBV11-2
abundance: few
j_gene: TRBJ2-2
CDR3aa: CASKWIAGETVTGELFF

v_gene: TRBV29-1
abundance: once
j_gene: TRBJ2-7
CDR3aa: CSVGQIYEQYF

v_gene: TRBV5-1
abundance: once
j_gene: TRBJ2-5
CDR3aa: CASSFTGVETQYF

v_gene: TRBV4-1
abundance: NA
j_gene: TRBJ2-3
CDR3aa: CASSLKPLQGILSTDTQYF

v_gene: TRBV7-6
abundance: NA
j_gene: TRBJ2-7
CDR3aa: CASSLSNRGSYEQYF

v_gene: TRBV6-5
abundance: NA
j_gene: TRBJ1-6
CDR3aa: CASSYTPTDNSPLHF

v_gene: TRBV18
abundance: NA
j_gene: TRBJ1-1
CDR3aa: CASSPEGGTEAFF

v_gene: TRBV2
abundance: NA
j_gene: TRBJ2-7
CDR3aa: CASSERGRGEQYF

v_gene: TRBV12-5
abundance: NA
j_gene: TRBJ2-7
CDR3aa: CASAQTGGHEQYF

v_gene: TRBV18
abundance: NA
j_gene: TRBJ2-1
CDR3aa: CASSPKTSGSPAVKVDEQFF

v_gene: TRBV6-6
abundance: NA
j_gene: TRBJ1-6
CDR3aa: CASSPFRGGTSPLHF

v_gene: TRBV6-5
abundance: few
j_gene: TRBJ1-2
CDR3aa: CASSYSQGAVYGYTF

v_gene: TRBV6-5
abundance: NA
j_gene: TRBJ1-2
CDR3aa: CASTQAGQGYYGYTF

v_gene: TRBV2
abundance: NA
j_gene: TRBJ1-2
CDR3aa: CASSAIVGTSYGYTF

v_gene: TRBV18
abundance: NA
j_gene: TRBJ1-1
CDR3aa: CASSPREGTEAFF

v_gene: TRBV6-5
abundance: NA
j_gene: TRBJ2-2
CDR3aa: CASRSTGKNTGELFF